This T cell receptor (beta chain) was sequenced during a study of CD8+CD57+ T cells in acquired aplastic anemia. Background on the study: The average for DNA from sorted CD4+ and CD8+ cells was 3.2 ug.

This clonotype was detected a few times. The junction had 2 bases not matched to a gene; V was cut back by 0 bases and J by 2 bases. CDR3 length: 18 amino acids. Per germline, CDR1 MGHDK and CDR2 SYGVNS. Sequencing was done on patients that had shown CD8+CD57+ cell expansion by flow cytometry. Every patient had severe acquired aplastic anemia. TCR beta VDJ combinations and CDR3 sequences were profiled from genomic DNA. TCRdb redid the calling of the reads with MiXCR, one entry per CDR3 protein. The sample contains more than 150,000 distinct CDR3 sequences, around 50% of which appear only once. The sequenced material came from sorted CD4+, CD8+, or CD8+CD57+ T cells (not recorded which) from PBMCs. V and J are TRBV25-1 and TRBJ2-2; 14 bases line up with TRBD2. This receptor was identified in a human donor with aplastic anemia. CDR3 DNA: TGTGCCAGCAGTGAATATGGGACTAGCGGGGGAAACACCGGGGAGCTGTTTTTT. Its translation is CASSEYGTSGGNTGELFF.